This T cell receptor beta chain is drawn from a study of blood T cells in healthy people across ages. A second PCR of roughly 6 to 12 cycles used a sample-barcoded 5' primer and a J-beta primer mix. TCRdb recomputed calls from the 5' RACE reads with MiXCR, one row per CDR3 protein. This table has about 1 million distinct CDR3 sequences, approximately 25% appearing once. Trimming stripped 4 bases from V and 4 bases from J, with 5 bases between. CDR3 length: 13 amino acids. Germline-derived CDR1 and CDR2 are SGHVS and FNYEAQ. Study outcomes and limitations: It was not known whether donors were CMV positive (a possible confounder of expanded clonotype changes).

This clonotype came up many times. Antigen specificity is unknown. The same sample was also used in a study of T cells of mothers and their children. That work states: Study donors consisted of three healthy Caucasian mothers and their six children. No T cell clones of persistent microchimeric origin were detected.

The sequencing input was blood. This clonotype was obtained from a girl aged 2-15 years in good health. This chain uses TRBV7-6 with TRBJ2-6, with no clear D. The DNA for the CDR3 is TGTGCCAGCAGCTACGGAGGGGCCAACGTCCTGACTTTC. Its translation is CASSYGGANVLTF.